This TCR beta chain was sequenced for a study of Graves' ophthalmopathy and Graves' hyperthyroidism. CDR1 SNHLY and CDR2 FYNNEI come from the germline V gene. CDR3 length: 13 residues. Trimming stripped 1 base from V and 4 bases from J, with 5 bases between. This clonotype was seen many times. Its antigen is as yet unknown. As the template, RNA transcripts were used to amplify TCR beta CDR3 regions. The library came from an HTBI-primed first-round RT-PCR and a second-round multiplex PCR. Via MiXCR, TCRdb re-called the multiplex PCR reads, giving one row per CDR3 protein. The table includes about 620,000 distinct CDR3 sequences, roughly 20% detected once. Study outcomes and limitations: A 13-signature model separated ophthalmopathy from stable hyperthyroidism, reaching roughly 85% sensitivity and approximately 81% specificity cross-validated.

Source material: peripheral blood. The chain joins TRBV2 to TRBJ1-5; D is ambiguous. The TCR sequence derives from a woman aged 18-29 years with stable Graves' hyperthyroidism. Some clones in this sample may be carry-over from other donors' samples. For the CDR3, the DNA is TGTGCCAGCAGTGAAGAGGGTAATCAGCCCCAGCATTTT. Encoded protein: CASSEEGNQPQHF.